Listed here are 19 T cell receptor beta chains from one sample, sequenced in a study of response to subunit inactivated influenza vaccine. One entry per CDR3 protein, called by TCRdb with MiXCR from the RT-PCR reads. The data hold 200,000 to 300,000 distinct CDR3 sequences, with 12% observed a single time. Sequences were derived from non-naive T cells sorted from PBMCs, sampled 14 to 15 days before vaccination. The receptors come from a man over 45 who received an inactivated influenza vaccine.

This clonotype has a handful of counts. The J gene is TRBJ1-3, the V gene TRBV12-3 or TRBV12-4; tentative D call: TRBD1 (6 bases). This CDR3 contains 13 residues. V dropped 6 bases and J dropped 11 bases, with 17 bases sitting between them. Here the CDR3 DNA reads TGTGCCAGCAGGGGGGACATGGAATTGGCCATATATTTT. Translating it yields CASRGDMELAIYF.

This chain connects TRBV6-1 to TRBJ1-1, with D maybe TRBD1 (6 bases). Germline V lookup: CDR1 MNHNS, CDR2 SASEGT. V lost 7 bases, J lost 5 bases, and 20 bases lay in between. This CDR3 is 15 amino acids long. CDR3 protein: CASTPEGGAQTEAFF. The CDR3 DNA reads TGTGCCAGCACCCCGGAGGGGGGGGCGCAAACTGAAGCTTTCTTT.

The J gene is TRBJ2-6, the V gene TRBV7-9, with D unclear. The V and J ends lost 4 bases and 3 bases respectively, with 10 bases between them. Germline CDR1 reads SEHNR; CDR2 reads FQNEAQ (reference sequence). The CDR3 covers 15 residues. The CDR3 reads CASSSSPIGANVLTF. As DNA, the CDR3 is TGTGCCAGCAGCTCGTCCCCGATTGGGGCCAACGTCCTGACTTTC.

The chain recombines TRBV5-1 with TRBJ2-7, with 9 bases aligning to TRBD2. The CDR3 extends over 16 amino acids. With V trimmed by 3 bases and J by 7 bases, 14 bases remained unmatched. Germline V lookup: CDR1 SGHRS, CDR2 YFSETQ. The CDR3 sequence: CASSYTLAGRGREQYF. The CDR3 DNA reads TGCGCCAGCAGCTATACCCTAGCGGGGAGAGGGAGGGAGCAGTACTTC.

The chain couples TRBV27 to TRBJ2-7, with D hard to call. The CDR3 totals 13 residues. CDR1 MNHEY and CDR2 SMNVEV come from the germline V gene (reference sequence). The V gene lost 5 bases and the J gene lost 3 bases, with 11 bases spanning the gap. This CDR3 reads CASSRTVGYEQYF. As DNA, the CDR3 is TGTGCCAGCAGTCGTACTGTAGGCTACGAGCAGTACTTC.

This clonotype was seen many times. V and J are TRBV6-2 or TRBV6-3 and TRBJ2-2, with unresolved D. The germline V gene encodes CDR1 MNHEY and CDR2 SVGEGT. Trimming removed 4 bases from V and 3 bases from J, with 9 bases in between. The CDR3 consists of 14 residues. Written as DNA, the CDR3 is TGTGCCAGCAGTTTCGGGCCGTACACCGGGGAGCTGTTTTTT. Amino acids: CASSFGPYTGELFF.

This clonotype was detected only a few times. This chain joins TRBV5-1 and TRBJ2-1; 9 nucleotides line up with TRBD2. The CDR3 has 16 amino acids. V was pared by 2 bases and J by 3 bases, with 6 bases of the junction left unmatched. Germline values: CDR1 SGHRS, CDR2 YFSETQ. The CDR3: CASSFQTSGVYNEQFF. DNA for the CDR3: TGCGCCAGCAGCTTCCAGACTAGCGGTGTCTACAATGAGCAGTTCTTC. The variable domain in full, completed from reference TRBV5-1 and TRBJ2-1, reads KAGVTQTPRYLIKTRGQQVTLSCSPISGHRSVSWYQQTPGQGLQFLFEYFSETQRNKGNFPGRFSGRQFSNSRSEMNVSTLELGDSALYLCASSFQTSGVYNEQFFGPGTRLTVL.

This clonotype was picked up many times. CDR3 DNA: TGTGCCAGCAGGACCTGGGGGTCTCTGGAGACCCAGTACTTC. Residues: CASRTWGSLETQYF. The rearrangement joins TRBV11-2 to TRBJ2-5; D may match TRBD1 or TRBD2 (5 bases each). Looked up from germline, CDR1 is SGHAT and CDR2 is FQNNGV. This CDR3 is 14 amino acids long. Trimming took off 6 bases at V and 5 bases at J, with 16 bases between the two ends. Based on the CDR3 plus reference TRBV11-2 and TRBJ2-5, the full variable domain is EAGVAQSPRYKIIEKRQSVAFWCNPISGHATLYWYQQILGQGPKLLIQFQNNGVVDDSQLPKDRFSAERLKGVDSTLKIQPAKLEDSAVYLCASRTWGSLETQYFGPGTRLLVL.

This clonotype was recorded a few times. The genes are TRBV3-1 and TRBJ2-3; D is unclear. The CDR3 is 16 amino acids. The ends were cut back, 4 bases at V and 0 bases at J, with 14 bases in the middle. Germline V gene data show CDR1 as LGHDT and CDR2 as YNNKEL (reference sequence). CDR3 nucleotide sequence: TGTGCCAGCAGCCTGAACAGTGCCTCTAGCACAGATACGCAGTATTTT. This codes for CASSLNSASSTDTQYF.

This clonotype showed up many times. The CDR3 region is CASSYSQGGLGNEQFF. The CDR3 DNA follows: TGTGCCAGCAGTTATTCCCAAGGGGGTCTGGGTAATGAGCAGTTCTTC. The chain links TRBV6-2 or TRBV6-3 to TRBJ2-1; TRBD1 is a possible D gene (6 bases). Trimming shortened V by 3 bases and J by 7 bases, and 19 bases separated the two germline ends. The CDR3 is 16 amino acids. CDR1 is MNHEY and CDR2 is SVGEGT in the germline V gene.

The chain uses TRBV27 and TRBJ2-5; maybe TRBD1 (6 bases). CDR1 is MNHEY, CDR2 SMNVEV, per germline (reference sequence). CDR3 length: 13 amino acids. V was cut by 8 bases and J by 4 bases, with 14 bases left in between. CDR3 DNA: TGTGCCAGCGGCAGGGGAAGGAGAGAGACCCAGTACTTC. Its protein is CASGRGRRETQYF.

This clonotype was found many times. The chain links TRBV10-2 to TRBJ1-1; D gene uncertain. The germline V gene encodes CDR1 WSHSY and CDR2 SAAADI. There are 13 residues in the CDR3. Trimming took 4 bases from V and 2 from J, leaving 8 bases between them. CDR3 sequence: CASSVKRNTEAFF. CDR3 in DNA: TGCGCCAGCAGTGTCAAGAGAAACACTGAAGCTTTCTTT.

V and J are TRBV4-3 and TRBJ2-1; D is undetermined. V lost 0 bases and J 4 bases, leaving 10 bases between the germline ends. Per germline, CDR1 LGHNA and CDR2 YSLEER. The CDR3 runs 15 residues. The CDR3 here is CASSQERSGYNEQFF. CDR3 nucleotide sequence: TGCGCCAGCAGCCAAGAGAGATCAGGTTACAATGAGCAGTTCTTC.

At least ten counts were recorded for this clonotype. The rearrangement joins TRBV7-2 to TRBJ2-7, with D unclear. Trimming took off 6 bases at V and 4 bases at J, with 19 bases between the two ends. Germline CDR1 reads SGHTA; CDR2 reads FQGNSA. This CDR3 has 15 amino acids. The CDR3 is CASSPSSGFGYEQYF. CDR3 nucleotide sequence: TGTGCCAGCAGTCCCTCCTCGGGCTTCGGGTACGAGCAGTACTTC.

The chain joins TRBV7-9 to TRBJ1-4; D uncertain. Germline V gene lookup returns CDR1 SEHNR and CDR2 FQNEAQ (reference sequence). CDR3 length: 13 residues. Trimming pared 1 base from V and 10 bases from J, leaving 10 bases between. CDR3 nucleotides: TGTGCCAGCAGCTTAGGAGAAGTTGGAAAACTGTTTTTT. Translation gives CASSLGEVGKLFF.

This clonotype came up many times. V usage is TRBV6-2 or TRBV6-3 and J usage is TRBJ2-7; D perhaps matches TRBD2 (7 bases). Trimming cost V 4 bases and J 7 bases, with 20 bases left between them. The CDR3 totals 15 residues. Germline V gene lookup returns CDR1 MNHEY and CDR2 SVGEGT. The CDR3 nucleotides read TGTGCCAGCAGTTTCAGGGGACTATTCCTCCGGGAGCAGTACTTC. This translates into CASSFRGLFLREQYF.

V and J are TRBV5-1 and TRBJ2-5, with 13 positions matching TRBD2. Trimming removed 7 bases from V and 8 bases from J; junction bases left unmatched: 14. There are 16 residues in the CDR3. From germline, CDR1 is SGHRS and CDR2 YFSETQ. CDR3 nucleotide sequence: TGCGCCAGCGGAAGGACTAGCGGGGGAACCGGGGACACCCAGTACTTC. It translates to CASGRTSGGTGDTQYF.

This clonotype was seen many times. This chain joins TRBV5-1 and TRBJ1-2, with TRBD1 identical over 10 bases. V lost 3 bases, J lost 8 bases, and 10 bases stayed unmatched. The CDR3 has 15 amino acids. Germline V lookup: CDR1 SGHRS, CDR2 YFSETQ. The CDR3 here is CASSSTGGLERGYTF. The CDR3 DNA reads TGCGCCAGCAGCTCGACAGGGGGCCTGGAGAGGGGCTACACCTTC.

The rearrangement links TRBV6-5 to TRBJ1-2, with D unclear. The CDR3 covers 17 residues. Looked up from germline, CDR1 is MNHEY and CDR2 is SVGAGI. Trimming pared 0 bases from V and 2 bases from J, leaving 16 bases between. The CDR3 loop reads CASSYSGPITRNYGYTF. For the CDR3, the DNA is TGTGCCAGCAGTTACTCCGGGCCAATTACAAGGAACTATGGCTACACCTTC.